The 10 T cell receptor beta chains listed next were all sequenced from one sample in a study of T cell clonotyping in hematopoietic cell transplantation. The protocol was immunoSEQ multiplex PCR, while the TCRdb copy is restricted to in-frame clones and leaves out a portion. There are over 10,000 clones in the sample; approximately 90% occur only once, and around 0.8% lies in the top ten. The specimen sequenced was peripheral blood mononuclear cells. The receptors originated from a woman in her forties or fifties in good health. Some clones in this sample may be carry-over from other donors' samples.

CDR3 residues: CAWSVQGYNSPLHF. CDR3 nucleotide sequence: TGTGCCTGGAGTGTGCAGGGCTATAATTCACCCCTCCACTTT. The chain links TRBV30 to TRBJ1-6; D might be TRBD1 (5 bases). The CDR3 covers 14 residues. The germline CDR1 and CDR2 sequences are GTSNPN and SVGIG (reference sequence). Trimming removed 0 bases at V and 3 bases at J, with 6 bases between.

This chain connects TRBV6-5 to TRBJ1-5; TRBD1 is a possible D gene (6 bases). Between the trimmed V and J ends, which lost 6 bases and 7 bases, there was a span of 16 bases. Germline CDR1 is MNHEY and CDR2 is SVGAGI. There are 14 residues in the CDR3. The CDR3 loop is CASRRQEGGQPQHF. The CDR3, as DNA: TGTGCCAGCAGACGACAGGAGGGGGGACAGCCCCAGCATTTT.

V usage is TRBV19 and J usage is TRBJ1-1; 8 nucleotides line up with TRBD1. The CDR3 is 13 residues long. Trimming took 5 bases from V and 8 from J; bases not matched to a gene: 7. Germline V lookup: CDR1 LNHDA, CDR2 SQIVND (reference sequence). CDR3 amino acids: CASSPWTGSEAFF. The CDR3 nucleotides are TGTGCCAGTAGTCCCTGGACAGGGTCCGAAGCTTTCTTT.

The J gene is TRBJ1-1, the V gene TRBV5-8; D remains unclear. The CDR3 totals 10 residues. The germline gives CDR1 SGHTS, CDR2 YDEGEE. V lost 7 bases and J 5 bases, leaving 6 bases between the germline ends. CDR3 protein: CASGRTEAFF. The DNA for the CDR3 is TGTGCCAGCGGGAGGACTGAAGCTTTCTTT. The whole variable domain, filled in from reference TRBV5-8 and TRBJ1-1, reads EAGVTQSPTHLIKTRGQQATLRCSPISGHTSVYWYQQALGLGLQFLLWYDEGEERNRGNFPPRFSGRQFPNYSSELNVNALELEDSALYLCASGRTEAFFGQGTRLTVV.

The V and J genes are TRBV6-4 and TRBJ2-5; a possible D gene is TRBD2 (5 bases). This CDR3 is built from 12 residues. V dropped 6 bases and J dropped 10 bases, with 15 bases sitting between them. Per the germline V gene, CDR1 is MRHNA and CDR2 is SNTAGT. CDR3 region: CASRRRRESQYF. The DNA of the CDR3 is TGTGCCAGCAGACGCCGCCGGGAAAGCCAGTACTTC.

The sample holds a few counts of this clone. J is TRBJ1-3 and V is TRBV5-1, with a possible D match to TRBD1 (5 bases). Per the germline V gene, CDR1 is SGHRS and CDR2 is YFSETQ. V was clipped by 4 bases and J by 4 bases, with 12 bases between them. The CDR3 extends over 14 amino acids. The CDR3 coding sequence is TGCGCCAGCAGCCCCAGGGATCGGGGAAACACCATATATTTT. Protein product: CASSPRDRGNTIYF.

J is TRBJ2-7 and V is TRBV5-4, with 10 bases matching TRBD1. Germline-derived CDR1 and CDR2 are SGHNT and YYREEE (reference sequence). CDR3 length equals 18 residues. V was clipped by 4 bases and J by 1 base; unmatched bases: 14. CDR3 bases: TGTGCCAGCAGCCCCGGTTGGGGGGACAGGGGCCGTTCCTACGAGCAGTACTTC. Protein product: CASSPGWGDRGRSYEQYF.

The chain combines TRBV7-9 with TRBJ2-3; TRBD1 is a possible D gene (6 bases). Germline-derived CDR1 and CDR2 are SEHNR and FQNEAQ (reference sequence). V was cut by 5 bases and J by 3 bases, with 18 bases left in between. The CDR3 covers 16 residues. CDR3 sequence reads: CASSTPTYRATDTQYF. DNA of the CDR3: TGTGCCAGCAGCACCCCCACGTACAGGGCTACAGATACGCAGTATTTT.

The chain is built from TRBV7-9 and TRBJ2-1; D remains unclear. Germline CDR1 is SEHNR and CDR2 is FQNEAQ (reference sequence). This CDR3 is 13 amino acids long. V was clipped by 3 bases and J by 5 bases, with 8 bases between them. CDR3 nucleotide sequence: TGTGCCAGCAGCTTTTCCATAGACAATGAGCAGTTCTTC. This translates into CASSFSIDNEQFF.

CDR3 in amino acids: CASSPRLALYQETQYF. The CDR3 bases are TGTGCCAGCAGCCCGAGACTAGCCTTGTACCAAGAGACCCAGTACTTC. J is TRBJ2-5 and V is TRBV11-1, with 7 bases that match TRBD2. The junction had 9 bases not matched to a gene; V was cut back by 5 bases and J by 0 bases. The length of the CDR3 is 16 residues. The V gene's germline CDR1 is SGHAT and CDR2 FQDESV (reference sequence).